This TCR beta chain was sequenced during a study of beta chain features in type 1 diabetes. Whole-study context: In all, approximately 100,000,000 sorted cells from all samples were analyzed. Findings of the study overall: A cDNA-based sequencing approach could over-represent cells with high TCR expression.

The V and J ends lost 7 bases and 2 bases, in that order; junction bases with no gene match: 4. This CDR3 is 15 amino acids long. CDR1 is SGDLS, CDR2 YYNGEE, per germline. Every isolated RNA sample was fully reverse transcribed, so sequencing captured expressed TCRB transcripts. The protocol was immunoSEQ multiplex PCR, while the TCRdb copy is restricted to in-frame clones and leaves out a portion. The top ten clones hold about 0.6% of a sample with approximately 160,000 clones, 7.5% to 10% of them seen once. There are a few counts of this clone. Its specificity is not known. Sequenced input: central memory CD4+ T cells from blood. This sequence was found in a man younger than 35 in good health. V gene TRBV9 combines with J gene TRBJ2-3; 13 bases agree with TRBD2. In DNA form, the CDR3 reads TGTGCCAGCGGACTAGCGGGGGAACCCACAGATACGCAGTATTTT. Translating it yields CASGLAGEPTDTQYF.